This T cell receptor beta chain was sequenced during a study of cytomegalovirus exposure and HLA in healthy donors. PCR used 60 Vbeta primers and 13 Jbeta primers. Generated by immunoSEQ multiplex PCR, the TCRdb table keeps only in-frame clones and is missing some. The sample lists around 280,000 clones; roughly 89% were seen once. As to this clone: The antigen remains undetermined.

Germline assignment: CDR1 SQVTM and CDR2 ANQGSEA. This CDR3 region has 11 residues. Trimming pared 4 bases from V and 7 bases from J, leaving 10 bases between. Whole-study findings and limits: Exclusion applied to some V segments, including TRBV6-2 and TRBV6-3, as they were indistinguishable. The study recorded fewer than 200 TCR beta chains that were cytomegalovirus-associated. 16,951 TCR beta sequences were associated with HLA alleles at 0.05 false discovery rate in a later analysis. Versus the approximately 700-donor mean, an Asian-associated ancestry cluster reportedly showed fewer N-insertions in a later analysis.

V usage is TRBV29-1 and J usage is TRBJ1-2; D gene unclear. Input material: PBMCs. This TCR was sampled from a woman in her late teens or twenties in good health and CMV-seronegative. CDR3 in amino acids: CSVASVVGYTF. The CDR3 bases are TGCAGCGTTGCCTCAGTGGTTGGCTACACCTTC.